This TCR beta chain was captured by sequencing in a study of cytomegalovirus exposure and HLA in healthy donors. On the study more broadly: Some 85 million unique TCRs, all from HLA-typed donors, were included in an early release of the data.

This clone was found a few times. Its antigen is undetermined. Donors were nominally healthy when sampled, though unrecorded immune exposures were likely. PCR was performed using 60 Vbeta and 13 Jbeta primers. Sequencing used immunoSEQ multiplex PCR; TCRdb keeps in-frame clones, though not all of them. The data contain some 170,000 clones, roughly 10% of them singletons. Germline CDR1 reads MGHRA; CDR2 reads YSYEKL. Germline trimming cut 6 bases from V and 4 bases from J; bases unmatched to any gene: 4. The CDR3 is made up of 15 amino acids. Study-wide results and limits: The number of N-insertions in an Asian-associated ancestry cluster was reportedly below the roughly 660-donor mean in a later analysis. Researchers catalogued 160 or so TCR beta chains as cytomegalovirus-associated.

Sequences were obtained from PBMCs. The source is a woman under 40 in good health and CMV-seropositive. The rearrangement joins TRBV4-1 to TRBJ2-1, with 12 bases that match TRBD2. CDR3 nucleotides: TGCGCCAGCAGGGGGACTAGCGGGCTGTACAATGAGCAGTTCTTC. Amino acid sequence: CASRGTSGLYNEQFF.